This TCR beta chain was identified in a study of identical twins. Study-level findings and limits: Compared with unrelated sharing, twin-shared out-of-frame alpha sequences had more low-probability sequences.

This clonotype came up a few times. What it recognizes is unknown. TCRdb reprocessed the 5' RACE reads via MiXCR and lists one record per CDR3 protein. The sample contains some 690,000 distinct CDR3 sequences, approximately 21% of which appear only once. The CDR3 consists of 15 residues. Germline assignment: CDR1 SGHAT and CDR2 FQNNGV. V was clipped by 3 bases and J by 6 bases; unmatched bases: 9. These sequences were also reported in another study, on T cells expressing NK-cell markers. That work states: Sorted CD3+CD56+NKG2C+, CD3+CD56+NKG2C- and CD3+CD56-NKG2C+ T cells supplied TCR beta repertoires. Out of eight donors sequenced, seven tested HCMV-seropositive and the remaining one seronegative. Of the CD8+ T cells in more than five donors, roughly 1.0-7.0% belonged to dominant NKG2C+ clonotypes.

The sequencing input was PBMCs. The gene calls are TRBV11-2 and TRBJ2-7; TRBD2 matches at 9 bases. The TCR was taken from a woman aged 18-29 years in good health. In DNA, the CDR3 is TGTGCCAGCAGCTTGATGGCGGGGGGGCCAAGCGAGCAGTACTTC. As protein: CASSLMAGGPSEQYF.